This TCR beta chain was sequenced during a study of control samples from healthy donors and cancer patients. This clone was seen once. The CDR3 totals 18 residues. V was pared by 0 bases and J by 2 bases, with 7 bases of the junction left unmatched. Germline lookup yields CDR1 SGDLS and CDR2 YYNGEE. Produced via immunoSEQ multiplex PCR; TCRdb's table is partial and in-frame only. Here the sample spans about 94,000 clones, 90% being singletons. The rearrangement links TRBV9 to TRBJ2-5; 13 nucleotides align to TRBD2. The source is a woman aged 18 to 35 in good health. Sequencing was performed on blood. The CDR3 protein is CASSVDGLAGDQQETQYF. As DNA, the CDR3 is TGTGCCAGCAGCGTAGATGGACTAGCGGGGGACCAACAAGAGACCCAGTACTTC.